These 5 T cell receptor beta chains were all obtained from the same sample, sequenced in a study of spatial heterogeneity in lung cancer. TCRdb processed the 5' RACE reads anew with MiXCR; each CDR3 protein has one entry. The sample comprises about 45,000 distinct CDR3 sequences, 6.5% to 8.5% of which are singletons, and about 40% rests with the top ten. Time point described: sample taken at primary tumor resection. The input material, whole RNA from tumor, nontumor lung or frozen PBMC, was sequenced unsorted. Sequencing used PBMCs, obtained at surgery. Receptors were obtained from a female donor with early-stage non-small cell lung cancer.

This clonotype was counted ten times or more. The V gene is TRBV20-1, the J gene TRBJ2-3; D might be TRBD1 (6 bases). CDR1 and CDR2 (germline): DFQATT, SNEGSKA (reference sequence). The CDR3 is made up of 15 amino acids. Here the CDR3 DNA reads TGCAACCTCGAAAGCATAGGGGCAGGGGAAGATACGCAGTATTTT. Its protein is CNLESIGAGEDTQYF.

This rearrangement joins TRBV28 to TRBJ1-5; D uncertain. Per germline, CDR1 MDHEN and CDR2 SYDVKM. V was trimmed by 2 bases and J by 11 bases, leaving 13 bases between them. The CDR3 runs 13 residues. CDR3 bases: TGTGCCAGCAGTTTACCCCCCCCTGCGGCCCAGCATTTT. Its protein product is CASSLPPPAAQHF.

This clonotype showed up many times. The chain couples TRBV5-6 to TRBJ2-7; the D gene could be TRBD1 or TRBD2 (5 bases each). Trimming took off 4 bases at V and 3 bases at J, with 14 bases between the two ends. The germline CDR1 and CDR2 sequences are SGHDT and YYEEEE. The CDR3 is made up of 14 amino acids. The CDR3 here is CASSRGSPRYEQYF. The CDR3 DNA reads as TGTGCCAGCAGCCGGGGCTCTCCCCGCTACGAGCAGTACTTC.

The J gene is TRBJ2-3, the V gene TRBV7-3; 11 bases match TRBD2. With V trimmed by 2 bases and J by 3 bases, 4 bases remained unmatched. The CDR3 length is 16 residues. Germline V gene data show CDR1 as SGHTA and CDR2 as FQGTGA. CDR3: CASSLSGTSGTDTQYF. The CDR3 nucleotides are TGTGCCAGCAGCTTATCTGGGACTAGCGGAACAGATACGCAGTATTTT.

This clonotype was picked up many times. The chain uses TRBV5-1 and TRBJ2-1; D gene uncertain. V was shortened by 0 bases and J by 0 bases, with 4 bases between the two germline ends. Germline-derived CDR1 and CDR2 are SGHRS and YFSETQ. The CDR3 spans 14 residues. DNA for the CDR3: TGCGCCAGCAGCTTGGAAAACTCCTACAATGAGCAGTTCTTC. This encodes CASSLENSYNEQFF.